This note documents a single TCR beta chain sequence. The data stem from a study of blood T cell repertoires in COVID-19. Across the study: Both acute and convalescent COVID-19 samples were obtained from the United States, Italy and Spain. PBMCs, B-cell-depleted T cells, or T cells were the source of the cDNA or gDNA that made up the material.

Source study methods: Nucleated cell counts were estimated from reference gene primer amplification. TCRdb keeps only in-frame clones here, not all; method: immunoSEQ multiplex PCR. That table is the source of V, J and clone size, and D and trimming were worked out from the DNA. This sample has over 200,000 clones, with 65% to 85% found just once. A Seattle source enrolled patients during active infection and followed them longitudinally. Unmatched junction bases numbered 7, after V lost 6 bases and J lost 7 bases. The length of the CDR3 is 15 residues. Germline assignment: CDR1 MNHNY and CDR2 SVGAGI (reference sequence).

The sequencing input was peripheral blood. The chain joins TRBV6-6 to TRBJ2-2; 11 bases agree with TRBD1. The clonotype comes from a woman in her 30s with COVID-19, enrolled during active disease. CDR3 in amino acids: CASRKGQGVGGELFF. CDR3 nucleotides: TGTGCCAGCAGAAAGGGACAGGGGGTCGGCGGGGAGCTGTTTTTT.